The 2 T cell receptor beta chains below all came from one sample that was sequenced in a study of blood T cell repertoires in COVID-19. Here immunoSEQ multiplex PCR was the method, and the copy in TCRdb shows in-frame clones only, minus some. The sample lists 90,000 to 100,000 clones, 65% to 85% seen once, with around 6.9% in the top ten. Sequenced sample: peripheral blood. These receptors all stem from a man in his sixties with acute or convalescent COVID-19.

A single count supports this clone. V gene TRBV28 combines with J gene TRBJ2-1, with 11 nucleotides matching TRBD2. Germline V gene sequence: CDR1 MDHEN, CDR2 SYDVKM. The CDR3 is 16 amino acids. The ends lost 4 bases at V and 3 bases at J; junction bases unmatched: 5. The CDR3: CASSSTSGGDYNEQFF. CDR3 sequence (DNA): TGTGCCAGCAGTTCTACTAGCGGGGGCGACTACAATGAGCAGTTCTTC. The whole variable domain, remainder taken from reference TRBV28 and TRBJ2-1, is DVKVTQSSRYLVKRTGEKVFLECVQDMDHENMFWYRQDPGLGLRLIYFSYDVKMKEKGDIPEGYSVSREKKERFSLILESASTNQTSMYLCASSSTSGGDYNEQFFGPGTRLTVL.

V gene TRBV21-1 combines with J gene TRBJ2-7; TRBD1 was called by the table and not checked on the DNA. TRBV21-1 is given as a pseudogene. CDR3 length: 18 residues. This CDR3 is CASSKGRMDRGSRPEQYF. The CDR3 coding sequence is TGTGCCAGCAGCAAAGGAAGGATGGACAGGGGATCCCGTCCCGAGCAGTACTTC.